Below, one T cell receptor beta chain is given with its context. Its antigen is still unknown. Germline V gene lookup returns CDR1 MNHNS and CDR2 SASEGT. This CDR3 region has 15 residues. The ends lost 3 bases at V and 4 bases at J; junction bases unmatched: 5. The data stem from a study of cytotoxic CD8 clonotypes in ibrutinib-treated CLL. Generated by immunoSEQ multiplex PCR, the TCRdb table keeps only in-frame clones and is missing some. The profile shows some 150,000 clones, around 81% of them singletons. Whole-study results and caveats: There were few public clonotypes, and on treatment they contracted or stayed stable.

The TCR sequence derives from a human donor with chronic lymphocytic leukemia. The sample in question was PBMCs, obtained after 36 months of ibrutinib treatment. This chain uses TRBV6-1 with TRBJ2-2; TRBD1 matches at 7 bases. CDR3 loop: CASSDRQGSTGELFF. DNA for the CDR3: TGTGCCAGCAGTGACCGACAGGGCTCCACCGGGGAGCTGTTTTTT.